This TCR beta chain appears in the sequencing data of a study of spatial heterogeneity in lung cancer. The study, taken as a whole, reports: Ubiquitous expanded tumor TCRs were observed in blood more at resection than follow-up.

Trimming removed 4 bases from V and 2 bases from J; junction bases left unmatched: 5. Germline V gene data show CDR1 as SQVTM and CDR2 as ANQGSEA. The length of the CDR3 is 13 residues. This clonotype is termed medium-sized. What it binds is not known. A unique molecular identifier was attached to every TCR cDNA molecule. TCRdb reanalysed the 5' RACE reads using MiXCR and keeps one entry per CDR3 protein. The data contain more than 30,000 distinct CDR3 sequences, about 5.8% of them singletons. Described time point: sample taken at primary tumor resection. Material for sequencing was whole RNA from tumor, nontumor lung or frozen PBMC, left unsorted.

The genes are TRBV29-1 and TRBJ2-7, with TRBD1 identical over 7 bases. The input for sequencing was PBMCs, taken at surgery. This receptor was identified in a male donor with early-stage non-small cell lung cancer. The CDR3 DNA follows: TGCAGCGTTGCCCGGGACAGACCCTACGAGCAGTACTTC. Encoded protein: CSVARDRPYEQYF.